The sequence of this TCR beta chain was determined in a study of T cell responses to AZD1222 COVID-19 vaccine. Findings of the study overall: The study sampled repertoires only after the peak T cell response. Baseline seropositivity occurred in only six or seven AZD1222 recipients. The reported proportion of spike-specific TCRs targeting unmutated variant regions was nearly half. The donors showed a predominance of white British ancestry and of females, with possible underestimation of clonal diversity.

This table comes from immunoSEQ multiplex PCR, and its TCRdb copy is limited to in-frame clones, with some not included. The sample lists some 160,000 clones, 85% to 95% occurring once. Details on this clone: Its cognate antigen is unknown.

The CDR3 covers 15 residues. Trimming took 2 bases from V and 5 from J; bases not matched to a gene: 6. CDR1 is SGHNT, CDR2 YYREEE, per germline (reference sequence). The clonotype was recovered from an adult in good health. The source material was peripheral blood, sampled on day 0 of AZD1222 vaccination. The chain joins TRBV5-4 to TRBJ2-5; TRBD2 matches 10 bases. CDR3 nucleotides: TGTGCCAGCAGCTTCGGAGCGGGGGGGCGTGAGACCCAGTACTTC. It translates to CASSFGAGGRETQYF.